A single sample is the source of the 7 T cell receptor beta chains below, sequenced in a study of cytomegalovirus exposure and HLA in healthy donors. With 60 Vbeta and 13 Jbeta primers, the PCR was carried out. Here immunoSEQ multiplex PCR was the method, and the copy in TCRdb shows in-frame clones only, minus some. This table holds about 240,000 clones, roughly 80% found once. The sequencing input was PBMCs. The source of these receptors is a woman between 40 and 50 years old in good health and CMV-seropositive.

About this clone: The germline gene is not matched at one end of the junction; a read error may be the cause. The rearrangement joins TRBV7-7 to TRBJ2-6, with D possibly being TRBD2 (6 bases). The CDR3 consists of 15 residues. Germline loops: CDR1 SSHAT, CDR2 FNYEAQ (reference sequence). CDR3: CASSRGGAGANVLTF. For the CDR3, the DNA is TGTGCTAGCAGCCGAGGAGGGGCTGGGGCCAACGTCCTGACTTTC.

V gene TRBV5-1 combines with J gene TRBJ2-3; TRBD2 might be the D (6 bases). Germline loops: CDR1 SGHRS, CDR2 YFSETQ. V shed 5 bases and J shed 1 base, with 20 bases lying between them. The CDR3 is made up of 17 amino acids. The CDR3: CASSSGLRAARTDTQYF. The CDR3 DNA is TGCGCCAGCAGTTCTGGACTAAGGGCGGCGCGCACAGATACGCAGTATTTT.

This clone was observed once. This CDR3 is CASSYPAGNMNTEAFF. DNA for the CDR3: TGTGCCAGCAGTTACCCCGCAGGGAACATGAACACTGAAGCTTTCTTT. This sequence joins TRBV6-6 and TRBJ1-1; weak D call: TRBD1 (5 bases). V lost 2 bases and J 0 bases, leaving 13 bases between the germline ends. CDR1 is MNHNY and CDR2 is SVGAGI in the germline V gene (reference sequence). The CDR3 is 16 amino acids.

This chain joins TRBV6-6 and TRBJ1-3; D is unresolved. In germline, CDR1 is MNHNY, CDR2 SVGAGI (reference sequence). The V gene lost 0 bases and the J gene lost 5 bases, with 14 bases spanning the gap. The CDR3 covers 16 residues. This chain's CDR3 is CASSYSSGRSRNTIYF. CDR3 coding DNA: TGTGCCAGCAGTTACTCGAGTGGCAGGTCGCGAAACACCATATATTTT.

The gene calls are TRBV29-1 and TRBJ1-2; D uncertain. This CDR3 has 12 residues. CDR1 and CDR2 (germline): SQVTM, ANQGSEA. The V and J ends lost 0 bases and 2 bases respectively, with 4 bases between them. The CDR3 region is CSVEDRNYGYTF. The CDR3 DNA sequence: TGCAGCGTTGAAGACAGAAACTATGGCTACACCTTC.

The gene calls are TRBV7-9 and TRBJ1-1; D gene unclear. The germline gives CDR1 SEHNR, CDR2 FQNEAQ (reference sequence). This CDR3 is built from 13 residues. V gave up 5 bases and J gave up 6 bases, with 13 bases separating them. This chain's CDR3 is CASSPRILAEAFF. Written as DNA, the CDR3 is TGTGCCAGCAGCCCCCGAATCTTAGCTGAAGCTTTCTTT.

V is TRBV30 and J is TRBJ2-5; possibly TRBD1 for D (5 bases). V dropped 2 bases and J dropped 4 bases, with 8 bases sitting between them. The germline V gene encodes CDR1 GTSNPN and CDR2 SVGIG (reference sequence). The CDR3 totals 12 residues. As DNA, the CDR3 is TGTGCCTGGAGTTCAGGGCCAGAGACCCAGTACTTC. Amino acids: CAWSSGPETQYF. The full variable domain, in which reference TRBV30 and TRBJ2-5 provide the parts outside the CDR3, is SQTIHQWPATLVQPVGSPLSLECTVEGTSNPNLYWYRQAAGRGLQLLFYSVGIGQISSEVPQNLSASRPQDRQFILSSKKLLLSDSGFYLCAWSSGPETQYFGPGTRLLVL.